One and the same sample provided the 8 T cell receptor beta chains below, sequenced in a study of T cell responses to AZD1222 COVID-19 vaccine. The table came from immunoSEQ multiplex PCR; TCRdb's copy has only in-frame clones and leaves some out. The sample includes approximately 160,000 clones, about nine tenths of them seen just once. Sequences were derived from peripheral blood, sampled on day 0 of AZD1222 vaccination. The receptor set was obtained from an adult in good health.

The chain joins TRBV30 to TRBJ1-5; possible D gene TRBD1, 5 bases. The CDR3 is 13 amino acids. Trimming took off 3 bases at V and 5 bases at J, with 11 bases between the two ends. Germline-derived CDR1 and CDR2 are GTSNPN and SVGIG (reference sequence). CDR3 coding DNA: TGTGCCTGGAGCTTCGGGGGAGATCAGCCCCAGCATTTT. Its translation is CAWSFGGDQPQHF.

The rearrangement uses TRBV19 and TRBJ1-2, with 10 bases lining up with TRBD1. The V gene end was trimmed by 8 bases and the J gene end by 3 bases; junction bases not matched to a gene: 6. Per the germline V gene, CDR1 is LNHDA and CDR2 is SQIVND (reference sequence). CDR3 length equals 14 residues. CDR3 DNA sequence: TGTGCCAGTTGGAAGACAGGGGGCTACTATGGCTACACCTTC. It specifies CASWKTGGYYGYTF.

The chain has TRBV5-6 and TRBJ2-2; D is perhaps TRBD1 (5 bases). Germline V CDR1 and CDR2: SGHDT, YYEEEE. The V end was cut by 7 bases, the J end by 7 bases, with 11 bases between. The CDR3 is 12 residues long. As DNA, the CDR3 is TGTGCCAGCGCCTTAGGGGACGGGGAGCTGTTTTTT. Protein product: CASALGDGELFF.

CDR3 coding DNA: TGTGCCAGCAGCGTAGCTTGGAACACTGAAGCTTTCTTT. The encoded protein is CASSVAWNTEAFF. This sequence joins TRBV9 and TRBJ1-1; D is unresolved. The CDR3 contains 13 residues. Per germline, CDR1 SGDLS and CDR2 YYNGEE. The V end was cut by 0 bases, the J end by 1 base, with 4 bases between.

The chain links TRBV12-3 or TRBV12-4 to TRBJ1-2, with TRBD1 as a possible D gene (6 bases). Trimming removed 4 bases at V and 6 bases at J, with 12 bases between. The CDR3 extends over 13 amino acids. As DNA, the CDR3 is TGTGCCAGCAGTTATTACAGGGTCCATGGCTACACCTTC. Translating gives CASSYYRVHGYTF.

V and J are TRBV19 and TRBJ1-1; D remains ambiguous. Germline V lookup: CDR1 LNHDA, CDR2 SQIVND (reference sequence). The CDR3 runs to 13 residues. The germline V and J ends were trimmed by 5 bases and 4 bases, with 11 bases remaining between them. CDR3 sequence reads: CASSLQIPTEAFF. CDR3 DNA: TGTGCCAGTAGTTTACAGATACCCACTGAAGCTTTCTTT.

V usage is TRBV6-5 and J usage is TRBJ1-1; D is undetermined. V gave up 8 bases and J gave up 2 bases, with 6 bases separating them. Germline V gene lookup returns CDR1 MNHEY and CDR2 SVGAGI. CDR3 size: 11 residues. The CDR3 spells CASLQNTEAFF. CDR3 DNA: TGTGCCAGCCTACAAAACACTGAAGCTTTCTTT.

The chain joins TRBV7-8 to TRBJ2-7, with TRBD1 matching 9 bases. V shed 1 base and J 1 base; nucleotides not matched to a gene: 8. The CDR3 covers 17 residues. Per the germline V gene, CDR1 is SGHVS and CDR2 is FQNEAQ. The CDR3 loop is CASSLGTGQGTSYEQYF. As DNA, the CDR3 is TGTGCCAGCAGCTTAGGGACCGGACAGGGGACTTCCTACGAGCAGTACTTC. The whole variable domain, remainder taken from reference TRBV7-8 and TRBJ2-7, is GAGVSQSPRYKVAKRGQDVALRCDPISGHVSLFWYQQALGQGPEFLTYFQNEAQLDKSGLPSDRFFAERPEGSVSTLKIQRTQQEDSAVYLCASSLGTGQGTSYEQYFGPGTRLTVT.